Shown below are 29 T cell receptor beta chains from a single sample sequenced in a study of Tregs in tolerant kidney transplant recipients. No antigen has been assigned to these receptors. The repertoire was sequenced with immunoSEQ multiplex PCR; TCRdb's copy has only in-frame clones and lacks some. This sample carries around 30,000 clones, under 90% of them seen once, and the ten largest clones take around 2.1%. Sequenced material: Tregs from blood cultured with allogeneic cells. The receptors stem from a human donor in good health.

This clone was recorded a few times. This rearrangement joins TRBV7-2 to TRBJ2-1; 7 nucleotides match TRBD2. Germline CDR1 SGHTA, CDR2 FQGNSA. Unmatched junction bases numbered 4, after V lost 5 bases and J lost 9 bases. This CDR3 spans 12 amino acids. CDR3 amino acids: CASSRLALEQFF. The CDR3 coding sequence is TGTGCCAGCAGCCGACTAGCCCTTGAGCAGTTCTTC.

This chain links TRBV2 with TRBJ1-5; TRBD1 is a possible D gene (6 bases). V lost 2 bases, J lost 6 bases, and 11 bases lay in between. CDR1 and CDR2 (germline): SNHLY, FYNNEI. The CDR3 consists of 14 residues. CDR3 bases: TGTGCCAGCAGTGAAAGGGGGGGAGGTCAGCCCCAGCATTTT. It encodes CASSERGGGQPQHF.

V gene TRBV20-1 combines with J gene TRBJ2-7; D unresolved. Trimming removed 3 bases from V and 3 bases from J, with 6 bases in between. In germline, CDR1 is DFQATT, CDR2 SNEGSKA (reference sequence). CDR3 size: 11 residues. CDR3: CSASRYYEQYF. The CDR3 DNA sequence: TGCAGTGCTAGCCGCTACTACGAGCAGTACTTC.

This clone was seen a few times. The CDR3 bases are TGCAGTGCTAGGGCCACCTACGAGCAGTACTTC. It specifies CSARATYEQYF. The rearrangement links TRBV20-1 to TRBJ2-7; D uncertain. Trimming removed 3 bases at V and 2 bases at J, with 5 bases between. CDR1 and CDR2 from the germline V gene are DFQATT and SNEGSKA (reference sequence). The CDR3 runs 11 residues.

The chain has TRBV9 and TRBJ2-7; D gene unclear. CDR3 length: 14 amino acids. Germline V gives CDR1 SGDLS, CDR2 YYNGEE. Trimming stripped 0 bases from V and 2 bases from J, with 9 bases between. This CDR3 is CASSVDVGPYEQYF. The DNA of the CDR3 is TGTGCCAGCAGCGTAGATGTAGGCCCCTACGAGCAGTACTTC.

The V and J genes are TRBV6-6 and TRBJ1-4; D uncertain. The CDR3 consists of 10 residues. Germline CDR1 and CDR2: MNHNY and SVGAGI (reference sequence). Trimming stripped 8 bases from V and 5 bases from J, with 3 bases between. The CDR3 loop reads CASRNEKLFF. DNA for the CDR3: TGTGCCAGCCGGAATGAAAAACTGTTTTTT.

The CDR3: CSVGAGGAGQPQHF. CDR3 DNA sequence: TGCAGCGTTGGGGCTGGAGGGGCGGGTCAGCCCCAGCATTTT. The V call is TRBV29-1, the J call TRBJ1-5, with D tentatively TRBD1 (5 bases). The CDR3 contains 14 residues. Trimming took off 4 bases at V and 6 bases at J, with 16 bases between the two ends. The germline gives CDR1 SQVTM, CDR2 ANQGSEA. Full variable domain (missing parts from reference TRBV29-1 and TRBJ1-5): SAVISQKPSRDICQRGTSLTIQCQVDSQVTMMFWYRQQPGQSLTLIATANQGSEATYESGFVIDKFPISRPNLTFSTLTVSNMSPEDSSIYLCSVGAGGAGQPQHFGDGTRLSIL.

The chain couples TRBV5-1 to TRBJ2-3, with TRBD2 matching over 8 bases. The CDR3 is 21 amino acids. The germline CDR1 and CDR2 sequences are SGHRS and YFSETQ. V lost 2 bases and J lost 2; bases outside the gene matches: 22. The CDR3 sequence is CASSFGNGLLAGGSYTDTQYF. CDR3 nucleotides: TGCGCCAGCAGCTTCGGAAATGGACTCCTCGCGGGGGGATCCTACACAGATACGCAGTATTTT. Using reference TRBV5-1 and TRBJ2-3 for the parts outside the CDR3, the full variable domain is KAGVTQTPRYLIKTRGQQVTLSCSPISGHRSVSWYQQTPGQGLQFLFEYFSETQRNKGNFPGRFSGRQFSNSRSEMNVSTLELGDSALYLCASSFGNGLLAGGSYTDTQYFGPGTRLTVL.

The chain employs TRBV6-6 and TRBJ2-4; no clear D. Per germline, CDR1 MNHNY and CDR2 SVGAGI (reference sequence). Trimming pared 6 bases from V and 7 bases from J, leaving 13 bases between. The CDR3 is made up of 13 amino acids. The CDR3 sequence is CASRSPGGNIQYF. As DNA, the CDR3 is TGTGCCAGCAGGTCCCCGGGTGGTAACATTCAGTACTTC.

V gene TRBV4-3 combines with J gene TRBJ1-3, with D uncertain. Germline CDR1 is LGHNA and CDR2 is YSLEER. V lost 0 bases to trimming and J lost 3 bases, with 12 bases between them. This CDR3 comprises 16 residues. The CDR3 loop reads CASSQEAATNGNTIYF. CDR3 nucleotides: TGCGCCAGCAGCCAAGAGGCAGCCACCAATGGAAACACCATATATTTT.

This clone was detected only once. J is TRBJ1-1 and V is TRBV5-1; 7 bases map to TRBD1. The CDR3 covers 14 residues. Germline assignment: CDR1 SGHRS and CDR2 YFSETQ. Losses at the gene ends were 2 bases for V and 6 bases for J; bases not matched to a gene: 7. The CDR3 loop reads CASSFQGGLAEAFF. The CDR3 DNA is TGCGCCAGCAGCTTCCAGGGGGGTTTGGCTGAAGCTTTCTTT.

As DNA, the CDR3 is TGTGCCAGTAGTAACCCTGGGAGGGGGGGCACTGAAGCTTTCTTT. It codes for CASSNPGRGGTEAFF. The gene calls are TRBV19 and TRBJ1-1; TRBD1 is a possible D gene (6 bases). The CDR3 loop spans 15 amino acids. Trimming pared 4 bases from V and 4 bases from J, leaving 16 bases between. Germline assignment: CDR1 LNHDA and CDR2 SQIVND (reference sequence).

This clone was counted a single time. The rearrangement uses TRBV6-5 and TRBJ2-2; the D is unclear. V lost 6 bases, J lost 7 bases, and 6 bases lay in between. Looked up from germline, CDR1 is MNHEY and CDR2 is SVGAGI. The CDR3 sequence is 11 residues long. The CDR3 loop reads CASRSVGELFF. The CDR3 DNA reads as TGTGCCAGCAGGTCTGTCGGGGAGCTGTTTTTT.

The chain is built from TRBV7-9 and TRBJ1-1; the D is unclear. Between the trimmed V and J ends, which lost 2 bases and 1 base, there was a span of 5 bases. The CDR3 runs to 13 residues. Germline loops: CDR1 SEHNR, CDR2 FQNEAQ (reference sequence). The CDR3 coding sequence is TGTGCCAGCAGCTTAAGACAGAACACTGAAGCTTTCTTT. This translates into CASSLRQNTEAFF.

The J gene is TRBJ2-7, the V gene TRBV7-9; 7 bases line up with TRBD1. This CDR3 contains 17 residues. Germline V gene lookup returns CDR1 SEHNR and CDR2 FQNEAQ (reference sequence). Losses at the gene ends were 1 base for V and 0 bases for J; bases not matched to a gene: 9. CDR3: CASSLGMTGFVSYEQYF. The CDR3 coding sequence is TGTGCCAGCAGCTTAGGGATGACAGGGTTCGTCTCCTACGAGCAGTACTTC.

The chain uses TRBV25-1 and TRBJ1-4; D is uncertain. This CDR3 has 13 residues. Trimming left V 6 bases short and J 8 bases short, with 13 bases between. Germline V CDR1 and CDR2: MGHDK, SYGVNS. The CDR3 loop reads CASRVVDGEKLFF. The CDR3 nucleotides are TGTGCCAGCAGGGTGGTGGATGGAGAAAAACTGTTTTTT.

This clone was observed a few times. The chain recombines TRBV5-4 with TRBJ2-2, with D unclear. The CDR3 spans 13 residues. Per the germline V gene, CDR1 is SGHNT and CDR2 is YYREEE (reference sequence). Trimming removed 2 bases at V and 3 bases at J, with 5 bases between. CDR3 in DNA: TGTGCCAGCAGCTTCGTAGACACCGGGGAGCTGTTTTTT. Translation gives CASSFVDTGELFF.

This sequence joins TRBV15 and TRBJ2-7; 8 bases map to TRBD2. The V gene's germline CDR1 is LNHNV and CDR2 YYDKDF (reference sequence). V was clipped by 0 bases and J by 5 bases; unmatched bases: 6. The CDR3 sequence is 15 residues long. In DNA, the CDR3 is TGTGCCACCAGCAGAGATCCCGGGAGGGGAAACGAGCAGTACTTC. Its translation: CATSRDPGRGNEQYF.

This clone is termed medium-sized. V and J are TRBV7-9 and TRBJ2-2; unclear D gene. Per germline, CDR1 SEHNR and CDR2 FQNEAQ (reference sequence). The ends were cut back, 4 bases at V and 2 bases at J, with 11 bases in the middle. The CDR3 covers 15 residues. The CDR3 sequence is CASSSRGLNTGELFF. The CDR3 coding sequence is TGTGCCAGCAGCTCCCGTGGTCTTAACACCGGGGAGCTGTTTTTT. The whole variable domain, remainder taken from reference TRBV7-9 and TRBJ2-2, is DTGVSQNPRHKITKRGQNVTFRCDPISEHNRLYWYRQTLGQGPEFLTYFQNEAQLEKSRLLSDRFSAERPKGSFSTLEIQRTEQGDSAMYLCASSSRGLNTGELFFGEGSRLTVL.

V gene TRBV6-5 combines with J gene TRBJ1-2; D gene uncertain. V lost 6 bases and J lost 0, with 14 bases in between. The CDR3 sequence is 15 residues long. The germline V gene has CDR1 MNHEY and CDR2 SVGAGI. Here the CDR3 DNA reads TGTGCCAGCAGCCTCCCAATGGTGTCTAACTATGGCTACACCTTC. Translation: CASSLPMVSNYGYTF.

This chain connects TRBV15 to TRBJ2-5; D gene unclear. With 2 bases removed from V and 4 bases from J, the gap between germline ends came to 5 bases. Looked up from germline, CDR1 is LNHNV and CDR2 is YYDKDF (reference sequence). There are 12 residues in the CDR3. CDR3 nucleotides: TGTGCCACCAGCAGATACCGAGAGACCCAGTACTTC. The encoded protein is CATSRYRETQYF.

The CDR3 bases are TGTGCCAGCAGTTACTCACGGACAGGGGGCGCAAATGGCTACACCTTC. Protein: CASSYSRTGGANGYTF. The chain links TRBV6-5 to TRBJ1-2, with 11 bases aligning to TRBD1. Unmatched junction bases numbered 6, after V lost 0 bases and J lost 6 bases. Germline CDR1 is MNHEY and CDR2 is SVGAGI. This CDR3 has 16 residues.

The CDR3 reads CASSPPLFQRGSTDTQYF. The CDR3 DNA reads TGTGCCAGCTCACCACCGCTTTTCCAGCGGGGGAGCACAGATACGCAGTATTTT. The chain employs TRBV18 and TRBJ2-3, with 8 nucleotides matching TRBD2. The germline gives CDR1 KGHSH, CDR2 LQKENI. V lost 0 bases, J lost 0 bases, and 8 bases stayed unmatched. The CDR3 runs to 18 residues. Full variable domain (rest looked up from reference TRBV18 and TRBJ2-3): NAGVMQNPRHLVRRRGQEARLRCSPMKGHSHVYWYRQLPEEGLKFMVYLQKENIIDESGMPKERFSAEFPKEGPSILRIQQVVRGDSAAYFCASSPPLFQRGSTDTQYFGPGTRLTVL.

This clone occurred a few times. This chain's CDR3 is CASSFWGGQETQYF. DNA of the CDR3: TGTGCCAGCAGCTTTTGGGGGGGGCAAGAGACCCAGTACTTC. V is TRBV11-2 and J is TRBJ2-5, with 7 bases aligning to TRBD2. CDR3 size: 14 residues. Germline V CDR1 and CDR2: SGHAT, FQNNGV. V trimming: 3 bases; J trimming: 2 bases; junction bases outside the gene matches: 3. The full variable domain, with the rest looked up from reference TRBV11-2 and TRBJ2-5, is EAGVAQSPRYKIIEKRQSVAFWCNPISGHATLYWYQQILGQGPKLLIQFQNNGVVDDSQLPKDRFSAERLKGVDSTLKIQPAKLEDSAVYLCASSFWGGQETQYFGPGTRLLVL.

J is TRBJ1-6 and V is TRBV28; D is uncertain. CDR1 MDHEN and CDR2 SYDVKM come from the germline V gene. The CDR3 covers 15 residues. With 7 bases removed from V and 1 base from J, the gap between germline ends came to 11 bases. The CDR3 here is CASTSGESYNSPLHF. The DNA for the CDR3 is TGTGCCAGCACCTCCGGGGAGTCCTATAATTCACCCCTCCACTTT.

The chain recombines TRBV27 with TRBJ2-7, with D uncertain. Germline V lookup: CDR1 MNHEY, CDR2 SMNVEV (reference sequence). V dropped 6 bases and J dropped 3 bases, with 15 bases sitting between them. The CDR3 is 14 residues long. CDR3 residues: CASSRGSVGYEQYF. CDR3 nucleotide sequence: TGTGCCAGCAGCAGAGGTTCGGTGGGCTACGAGCAGTACTTC.

This chain joins TRBV30 and TRBJ1-2; D remains ambiguous. Germline lookup yields CDR1 GTSNPN and CDR2 SVGIG (reference sequence). The CDR3 is 14 amino acids. Trimming shortened V by 3 bases and J by 1 base, and 12 bases separated the two germline ends. The CDR3 here is CAWRTPGSNYGYTF. In DNA form, the CDR3 reads TGTGCCTGGAGAACGCCGGGCAGTAACTATGGCTACACCTTC. The full variable domain, rest sourced from reference TRBV30 and TRBJ1-2, is SQTIHQWPATLVQPVGSPLSLECTVEGTSNPNLYWYRQAAGRGLQLLFYSVGIGQISSEVPQNLSASRPQDRQFILSSKKLLLSDSGFYLCAWRTPGSNYGYTFGSGTRLTVV.

This rearrangement joins TRBV19 to TRBJ2-7, with TRBD1 matching over 9 bases. The CDR3 covers 14 residues. V lost 5 bases, J lost 6 bases, and 8 bases stayed unmatched. Germline-derived CDR1 and CDR2 are LNHDA and SQIVND (reference sequence). The CDR3 DNA reads as TGTGCCAGTAGTCCACGACAGGGGGTAAGCGAGCAGTACTTC. This sequence encodes CASSPRQGVSEQYF.

The chain recombines TRBV9 with TRBJ2-3; 9 bases are a match to TRBD1. In germline, CDR1 is SGDLS, CDR2 YYNGEE. The CDR3 is 20 amino acids. With V trimmed by 0 bases and J by 1 base, 15 bases remained unmatched. The CDR3 coding sequence is TGTGCCAGCAGCGTAGGATTGGGACAGGGACTCACCCCACGCACAGATACGCAGTATTTT. Its translation is CASSVGLGQGLTPRTDTQYF.